One TCR beta chain is described in this entry. The data were obtained in a study of cytomegalovirus exposure and HLA in healthy donors. V lost 2 bases and J 3 bases, leaving 11 bases between the germline ends. In germline, CDR1 is SGHRS, CDR2 YFSETQ. This CDR3 has 14 residues. Profiling relied on immunoSEQ multiplex PCR, and the TCRdb table lists in-frame clones only, not all of them. The sample shows tens of thousands of clones, just under 85% of them seen only once. V gene TRBV5-1 combines with J gene TRBJ1-2; D not resolved. The clonotype originates from a man aged 25 to 40 in good health and CMV-seronegative. Specimen: PBMCs. The CDR3: CASSLAGEDYGYTF. In DNA form, the CDR3 reads TGCGCCAGCAGCTTAGCTGGGGAGGACTATGGCTACACCTTC.